A selection of T cell receptor beta chains follows, all from one sample in a study of blood T cell repertoires in COVID-19. Sequenced by immunoSEQ multiplex PCR; TCRdb stores in-frame clones only, minus some. This sample has around 130,000 clones, with about 92% found just once. Sequencing was performed on peripheral blood. Receptors were obtained from a man aged 50-60 years with active COVID-19. CDR3s include the opening cysteine and the closing phenylalanine or tryptophan.

V,length,CDR3
TRBV7-2,15,CASSSPRQGTTEAFF
TRBV18,14,CASSASRSNEKLFF
TRBV5-1,15,CASSRGQGMPDTQYF
TRBV3-1/TRBV3-2,20,CASSLSTMESTDSSYNEQFF
TRBV5-1,16,CASSSAQGVTGNEQFF
TRBV3-1/TRBV3-2,18,CASSQVTHPLAGGRTQYF
TRBV6-5,14,CASSYRTGDSPLHF
TRBV5-4,14,CASSLPGRSGGYTF
TRBV6-5,13,CASSLQQGRGYTF
TRBV2,16,CASSGAGAGAKNIQYF
TRBV19,13,CASTWGDPQPQHF
TRBV11-2,15,CASRRTETNQETQYF